The T cell receptor beta chain under discussion was sequenced for a study of identical twins. Study results and caveats: Researchers caution that invariant MAIT and iNKT cells could partly confound zero-insertion analyses. Models underestimated out-of-frame TCR alpha sharing in monozygotic twins.

The CDR3 has 16 residues. TCRdb fed the 5' RACE reads into MiXCR, producing one record per CDR3 protein. The sample has about 480,000 distinct CDR3 sequences; about 14% are singletons. Notes on this clonotype: Its specificity is not known.

Every donor was a healthy Caucasian. The data also belong to a second study, concerning yellow fever vaccine responses in identical twins.

The receptor was derived from a woman between 18 and 30 years old in good health. The material sequenced was CD4+ T cells sorted from blood. The chain carries TRBV1 and TRBJ2-1; the table's D call, TRBD2, has no DNA check behind it. TRBV1 is an annotated pseudogene. DNA of the CDR3: TGCACCACGACTCTTCGTGGCGGGGGGGCCGCGGGTGAGCAGTTCTTC. Translating gives CTTTLRGGGAAGEQFF.